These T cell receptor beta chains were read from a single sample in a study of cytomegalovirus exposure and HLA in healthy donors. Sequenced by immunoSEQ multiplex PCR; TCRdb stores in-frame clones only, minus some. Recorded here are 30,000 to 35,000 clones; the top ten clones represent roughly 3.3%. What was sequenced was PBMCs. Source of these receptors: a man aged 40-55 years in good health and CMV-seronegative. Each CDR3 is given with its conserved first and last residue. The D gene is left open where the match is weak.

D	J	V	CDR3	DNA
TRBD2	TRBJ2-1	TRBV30	CAWGLAEDNEQFF	TGTGCCTGGGGACTAGCGGAGGACAATGAGCAGTTCTTC
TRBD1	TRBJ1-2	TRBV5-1	CASSLAGQGAYGYTF	TGCGCCAGCAGCTTGGCAGGACAGGGGGCCTATGGCTACACCTTC
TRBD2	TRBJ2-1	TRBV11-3	CASSSGTSGSNEQFF	TGTGCCAGCAGCTCAGGGACTAGCGGGAGCAATGAGCAGTTCTTC
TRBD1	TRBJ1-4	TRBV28	CASSTPGQGNEKLFF	TGTGCCAGCAGTACCCCCGGACAGGGTAATGAAAAACTGTTTTTT
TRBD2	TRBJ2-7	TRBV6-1	CASGEGLADSYEQYF	TGTGCCAGCGGTGAAGGACTAGCCGATTCCTACGAGCAGTACTTC
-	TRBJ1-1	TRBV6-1	CASSESRGTEAFF	TGTGCCAGCAGTGAAAGCAGGGGCACTGAAGCTTTCTTT
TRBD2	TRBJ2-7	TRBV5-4	CASSFGLAGPYEQYF	TGTGCCAGCAGCTTCGGACTAGCGGGTCCCTACGAGCAGTACTTC
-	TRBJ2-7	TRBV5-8	CASSLSGRAYEQYF	TGTGCCAGCAGCTTGTCAGGCAGGGCCTACGAGCAGTACTTC
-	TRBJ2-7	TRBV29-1	CSVEIGGVGRPLEQYF	TGCAGCGTTGAGATTGGAGGGGTTGGTAGACCCCTCGAGCAGTACTTC
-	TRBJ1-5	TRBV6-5	CASSYSRNQPQHF	TGTGCCAGCAGTTACTCGAGAAATCAGCCCCAGCATTTT
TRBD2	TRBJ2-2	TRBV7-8	CASSPLSGTSGAGELFF	TGTGCCAGCAGCCCGCTTTCCGGGACTAGCGGAGCCGGGGAGCTGTTTTTT
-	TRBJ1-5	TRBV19	CASRPVRDYDQPQHF	TGTGCCAGTAGACCTGTTAGGGACTACGATCAGCCCCAGCATTTT
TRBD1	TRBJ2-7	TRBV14	CASSQDPGQGTYEQYF	TGTGCCAGCAGCCAAGACCCGGGACAGGGTACCTACGAGCAGTACTTC
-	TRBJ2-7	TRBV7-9	CASRRRQSDEQYF	TGTGCCAGCAGACGCAGACAGTCCGACGAGCAGTACTTC
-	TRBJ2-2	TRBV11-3	CASSPPTGNTGELFF	TGTGCCAGCAGCCCCCCGACAGGGAACACCGGGGAGCTGTTTTTT
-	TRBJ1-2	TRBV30	CAWSVGKLYGYTF	TGTGCCTGGAGTGTTGGTAAGCTCTATGGCTACACCTTC
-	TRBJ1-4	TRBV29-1	CSVRETTNEKLFF	TGCAGCGTCCGGGAAACGACTAATGAAAAACTGTTTTTT
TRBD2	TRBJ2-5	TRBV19	CASNQLAGETQYF	TGTGCCAGTAATCAACTAGCGGGAGAGACCCAGTACTTC
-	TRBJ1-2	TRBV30	CAWSTVLNYGYTF	TGTGCCTGGTCTACCGTACTCAACTATGGCTACACCTTC
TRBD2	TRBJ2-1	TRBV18	CASSPRLAGGLYNEQFF	TGTGCCAGCTCACCACGACTAGCGGGAGGGCTTTACAATGAGCAGTTCTTC